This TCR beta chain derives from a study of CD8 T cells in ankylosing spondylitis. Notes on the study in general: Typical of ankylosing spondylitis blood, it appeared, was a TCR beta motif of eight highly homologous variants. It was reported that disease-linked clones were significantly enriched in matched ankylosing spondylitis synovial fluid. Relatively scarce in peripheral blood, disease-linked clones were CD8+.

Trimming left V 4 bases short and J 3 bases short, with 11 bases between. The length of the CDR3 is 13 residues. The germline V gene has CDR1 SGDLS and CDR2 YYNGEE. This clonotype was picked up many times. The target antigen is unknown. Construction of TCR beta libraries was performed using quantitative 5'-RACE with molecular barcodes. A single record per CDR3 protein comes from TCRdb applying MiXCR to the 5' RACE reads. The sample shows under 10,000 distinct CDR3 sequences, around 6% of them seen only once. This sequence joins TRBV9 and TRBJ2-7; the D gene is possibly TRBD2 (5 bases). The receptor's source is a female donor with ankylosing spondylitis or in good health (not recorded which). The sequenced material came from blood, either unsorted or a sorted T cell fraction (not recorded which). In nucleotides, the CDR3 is TGTGCCAGCAGCACGGACGGGAACTACGAGCAGTACTTC. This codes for CASSTDGNYEQYF.